The 21 T cell receptor beta chains in this list originate from one sample, sequenced in a study of blood T cell repertoires in COVID-19. Clones were read by immunoSEQ multiplex PCR, and TCRdb kept only the in-frame ones, dropping some. The sample shows approximately 400,000 clones, approximately 80% of them seen only once. Sequenced input: peripheral blood. The receptors were sampled from a human donor with acute or convalescent COVID-19. The donor label of this sample is uncertain.

This clone was counted between two and nine times. The CDR3 nucleotides read TGTGCCAGCGTCCGGGAAAGGTTGGGGGGCTACACCTTC. Protein sequence: CASVRERLGGYTF. V gene TRBV5-6 combines with J gene TRBJ1-2; D ambiguous. The CDR3 length is 13 residues. Trimming stripped 7 bases from V and 8 bases from J, with 18 bases between. Germline V CDR1 and CDR2: SGHDT, YYEEEE. Drawing the rest from reference TRBV5-6 and TRBJ1-2, the complete variable domain is DAGVTQSPTHLIKTRGQQVTLRCSPKSGHDTVSWYQQALGQGPQFIFQYYEEEERQRGNFPDRFSGHQFPNYSSELNVNALLLGDSALYLCASVRERLGGYTFGSGTRLTVV.

The J gene is TRBJ2-1, the V gene TRBV2; D not resolved. Germline CDR1 reads SNHLY; CDR2 reads FYNNEI. This CDR3 region has 13 residues. Trimming took off 3 bases at V and 4 bases at J, with 7 bases between the two ends. The CDR3 DNA sequence: TGTGCCAGCAGTGATCGAGAGTACAATGAGCAGTTCTTC. This encodes CASSDREYNEQFF. The full variable domain, its missing parts supplied by reference TRBV2 and TRBJ2-1, is EPEVTQTPSHQVTQMGQEVILRCVPISNHLYFYWYRQILGQKVEFLVSFYNNEISEKSEIFDDQFSVERPDGSNFTLKIRSTKLEDSAMYFCASSDREYNEQFFGPGTRLTVL.

This chain uses TRBV5-8 with TRBJ2-1, with TRBD2 identical over 8 bases. Trimming at V came to 4 bases and at J to 4 bases, leaving 4 bases not matched to a gene. The CDR3 contains 14 residues. Germline CDR1 SGHTS, CDR2 YDEGEE. CDR3 sequence (DNA): TGTGCCAGCAGCGGGCGGGGGGCTTACAATGAGCAGTTCTTC. Translated, it gives CASSGRGAYNEQFF.

Points on this clone: One junction end does not reproduce the germline sequence, and a read error may be involved. This sequence joins TRBV28 and TRBJ1-2; a weak D match, TRBD1 (5 bases). The CDR3 spans 12 residues. Germline V lookup: CDR1 MDHEN, CDR2 SYDVKM. The CDR3 region is CASTTGPSNADF. In nucleotides, the CDR3 is TGTGCCAGCACAACAGGCCCCTCAAATGCAGACTTC.

This clone was seen a single time. The chain has TRBV6-4 and TRBJ1-1; 11 bases agree with TRBD1. This CDR3 comprises 17 residues. Germline-derived CDR1 and CDR2 are MRHNA and SNTAGT. Losses at the gene ends were 7 bases for V and 0 bases for J; bases not matched to a gene: 10. CDR3 nucleotide sequence: TGTGCCAGCAAGAGGACAGGGGGCACCTCCATGAACACTGAAGCTTTCTTT. Its protein product is CASKRTGGTSMNTEAFF.

The CDR3 loop reads CASSHISRGLNSPLHF. In DNA, the CDR3 is TGTGCCAGCTCGCATATCTCCAGGGGGCTTAATTCACCCCTCCACTTT. The V call is TRBV18, the J call TRBJ1-6, with 8 bases aligning to TRBD1. Germline values: CDR1 KGHSH, CDR2 LQKENI. V dropped 6 bases and J dropped 6; count of bases not matched to a gene: 10. This CDR3 region has 16 residues.

The rearrangement uses TRBV5-1 and TRBJ2-5; a possible D gene is TRBD1 (5 bases). The CDR3 runs to 14 residues. The ends were cut back, 5 bases at V and 3 bases at J, with 14 bases in the middle. Germline V gives CDR1 SGHRS, CDR2 YFSETQ. CDR3 nucleotides: TGCGCCAGCAGGCAGGGCCCCACTGAAGAGACCCAGTACTTC. Amino acid sequence: CASRQGPTEETQYF. Filled out from reference TRBV5-1 and TRBJ2-5, the complete variable domain reads KAGVTQTPRYLIKTRGQQVTLSCSPISGHRSVSWYQQTPGQGLQFLFEYFSETQRNKGNFPGRFSGRQFSNSRSEMNVSTLELGDSALYLCASRQGPTEETQYFGPGTRLLVL.

The rearrangement joins TRBV2 to TRBJ1-2; 8 bases agree with TRBD1. Germline V CDR1 and CDR2: SNHLY, FYNNEI. The V segment lost 6 bases and the J segment 8 bases; nucleotides outside the gene matches: 5. The CDR3 consists of 12 residues. The CDR3 region is CASSTQGDGYTF. The CDR3 DNA reads TGTGCCAGCAGCACACAGGGGGACGGCTACACCTTC.

V usage is TRBV29-1 and J usage is TRBJ1-2; D unclear. Trimming took off 0 bases at V and 5 bases at J, with 10 bases between the two ends. This CDR3 is 13 amino acids long. The germline gives CDR1 SQVTM, CDR2 ANQGSEA. This CDR3 reads CSVEEILTYGYTF. Here the CDR3 DNA reads TGCAGCGTTGAAGAGATACTTACGTATGGCTACACCTTC. Variable domain in full (rest from reference TRBV29-1 and TRBJ1-2): SAVISQKPSRDICQRGTSLTIQCQVDSQVTMMFWYRQQPGQSLTLIATANQGSEATYESGFVIDKFPISRPNLTFSTLTVSNMSPEDSSIYLCSVEEILTYGYTFGSGTRLTVV.

This rearrangement joins TRBV19 to TRBJ1-5; 12 nucleotides agree with TRBD1. The V gene's germline CDR1 is LNHDA and CDR2 SQIVND (reference sequence). With V trimmed by 4 bases and J by 4 bases, 5 bases remained unmatched. This CDR3 is built from 16 residues. CDR3 residues: CASSTRDRGLNQPQHF. DNA for the CDR3: TGTGCCAGTAGTACTCGGGACAGGGGGCTGAATCAGCCCCAGCATTTT.

The chain has TRBV7-2 and TRBJ1-2; no clear D gene. The CDR3 runs 15 residues. Germline CDR1 reads SGHTA; CDR2 reads FQGNSA. The V and J ends lost 5 bases and 8 bases respectively, with 21 bases between them. The CDR3 nucleotides read TGTGCCAGCAGCCCGGGGTACCTCAAGATCGAGGGCTACACCTTC. Translated: CASSPGYLKIEGYTF.

The V and J genes are TRBV30 and TRBJ2-7; TRBD1 matches 8 bases. V shed 6 bases and J 1 base; nucleotides not matched to a gene: 8. This CDR3 has 14 amino acids. Germline CDR1 is GTSNPN and CDR2 is SVGIG (reference sequence). The CDR3 spells CACLPGTGSYEQYF. CDR3 DNA: TGTGCCTGTCTCCCCGGGACAGGTTCCTACGAGCAGTACTTC.

V gene TRBV7-9 combines with J gene TRBJ2-7, with 9 bases fitting TRBD1. The V gene's germline CDR1 is SEHNR and CDR2 FQNEAQ (reference sequence). V was clipped by 5 bases and J by 4 bases; unmatched bases: 9. The CDR3 loop spans 15 amino acids. The CDR3 reads CASSPGTGSLYEQYF. The CDR3 DNA sequence: TGTGCCAGCAGCCCCGGGACAGGGAGTTTGTACGAGCAGTACTTC.

This clone was seen only a few times. V usage is TRBV10-3 and J usage is TRBJ2-2, with TRBD2 as a possible D gene (7 bases). Germline CDR1 and CDR2: ENHRY and SYGVKD. The CDR3 is made up of 16 amino acids. Trimming left V 8 bases short and J 0 bases short, with 16 bases between. As DNA, the CDR3 is TGTGCCATCGGTTTATCCGGGGGGCCGAACACCGGGGAGCTGTTTTTT. Residues: CAIGLSGGPNTGELFF.

V gene TRBV7-6 combines with J gene TRBJ2-5; TRBD1 is a possible D gene (5 bases). CDR1 and CDR2 (germline): SGHVS, FNYEAQ. V lost 3 bases to trimming and J lost 3 bases, with 11 bases between them. The CDR3 length is 14 residues. CDR3 coding DNA: TGTGCCAGCAGCTTCCAGGGTTGGGAAGAGACCCAGTACTTC. Amino acid sequence: CASSFQGWEETQYF.

The chain has TRBV29-1 and TRBJ1-2, with D perhaps TRBD1 (5 bases). The germline V gene has CDR1 SQVTM and CDR2 ANQGSEA. V dropped 5 bases and J dropped 3 bases, with 28 bases sitting between them. The length of the CDR3 is 18 residues. CDR3 loop: CSVIPIPKLGLKDYGYTF. CDR3 DNA sequence: TGCAGCGTTATCCCTATCCCGAAGCTGGGGCTGAAGGACTATGGCTACACCTTC.

The V and J genes are TRBV19 and TRBJ1-2, with D possibly being TRBD1 (6 bases). This CDR3 is 15 amino acids long. In germline, CDR1 is LNHDA, CDR2 SQIVND (reference sequence). V lost 6 bases to trimming and J lost 2 bases, with 16 bases between them. The CDR3 loop is CASSPEPRGNYGYTF. The CDR3 coding sequence is TGTGCCAGTAGCCCCGAACCGAGGGGGAACTATGGCTACACCTTC.

The chain has TRBV5-1 and TRBJ2-7, with 11 bases fitting TRBD1. CDR1 and CDR2 (germline): SGHRS, YFSETQ. V trimming: 1 base; J trimming: 5 bases; junction bases outside the gene matches: 2. The CDR3 is 14 residues long. CDR3 amino acids: CASSLRTGGHEQYF. In DNA form, the CDR3 reads TGCGCCAGCAGCTTGAGGACAGGGGGCCACGAGCAGTACTTC. Based on the CDR3 plus reference TRBV5-1 and TRBJ2-7, the full variable domain is KAGVTQTPRYLIKTRGQQVTLSCSPISGHRSVSWYQQTPGQGLQFLFEYFSETQRNKGNFPGRFSGRQFSNSRSEMNVSTLELGDSALYLCASSLRTGGHEQYFGPGTRLTVT.

This clone appeared once. The chain couples TRBV5-1 to TRBJ1-4, with 8 bases lining up with TRBD1. After removal of 4 bases from V and 0 bases from J, the junction contained 14 bases not matched to a gene. Germline V lookup: CDR1 SGHRS, CDR2 YFSETQ. The CDR3 loop spans 19 amino acids. CDR3 loop: CASSARGTGSYSTNEKLFF. The CDR3 region has the DNA TGCGCCAGCAGCGCAAGAGGGACAGGTTCTTATTCAACTAATGAAAAACTGTTTTTT.

The genes are TRBV19 and TRBJ2-7; 7 bases fit TRBD1. This CDR3 is built from 14 residues. Germline V lookup: CDR1 LNHDA, CDR2 SQIVND (reference sequence). V shed 4 bases and J 3 bases; nucleotides not matched to a gene: 6. In DNA, the CDR3 is TGTGCCAGTAGTAAAAGAGGGGGCATCTACGAGCAGTACTTC. Translating gives CASSKRGGIYEQYF.

The gene calls are TRBV19 and TRBJ1-5, with D tentatively TRBD1 (6 bases). V lost 2 bases and J lost 5, with 16 bases in between. Per germline, CDR1 LNHDA and CDR2 SQIVND (reference sequence). CDR3 length: 16 amino acids. CDR3 residues: CASSISTGTHHQPQHF. For the CDR3, the DNA is TGTGCCAGTAGTATAAGCACAGGGACGCACCATCAGCCCCAGCATTTT.